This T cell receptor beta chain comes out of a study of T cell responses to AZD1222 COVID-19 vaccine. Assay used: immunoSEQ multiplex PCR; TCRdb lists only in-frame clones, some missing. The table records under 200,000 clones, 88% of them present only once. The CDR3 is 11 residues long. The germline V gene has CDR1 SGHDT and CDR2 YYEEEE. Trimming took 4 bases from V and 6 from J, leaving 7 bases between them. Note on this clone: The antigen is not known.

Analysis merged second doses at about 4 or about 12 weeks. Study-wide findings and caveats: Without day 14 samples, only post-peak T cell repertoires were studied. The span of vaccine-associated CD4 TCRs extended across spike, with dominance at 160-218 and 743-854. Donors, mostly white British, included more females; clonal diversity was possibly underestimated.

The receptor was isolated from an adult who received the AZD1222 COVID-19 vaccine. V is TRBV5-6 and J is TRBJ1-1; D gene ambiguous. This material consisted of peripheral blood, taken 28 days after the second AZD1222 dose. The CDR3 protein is CASSAESEAFF. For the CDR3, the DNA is TGTGCCAGCAGCGCGGAATCTGAAGCTTTCTTT. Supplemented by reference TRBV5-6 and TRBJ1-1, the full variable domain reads DAGVTQSPTHLIKTRGQQVTLRCSPKSGHDTVSWYQQALGQGPQFIFQYYEEEERQRGNFPDRFSGHQFPNYSSELNVNALLLGDSALYLCASSAESEAFFGQGTRLTVV.